What follows is one T cell receptor beta chain and its context. This sample stems from a study of technical replicates of blood from a few donors. Germline CDR1 reads SGHVS; CDR2 reads FNYEAQ. The CDR3 is 15 residues long. The germline V and J ends were trimmed by 5 bases and 0 bases, with 11 bases remaining between them. Here immunoSEQ multiplex PCR was the method, and the copy in TCRdb shows in-frame clones only, minus some. The sample includes 50,000 to 70,000 clones, 80% to 95% seen only once; the top ten take roughly 4.5%. Sequencing was done on a sample of PBMCs. The source of this sequence is a human donor in good health. Some clones in this sample may be carry-over from other donors' samples. The chain employs TRBV7-6 and TRBJ1-3; possible D gene TRBD1, 5 bases. The CDR3 DNA reads as TGTGCCAGCAGCCCGGGACTGCGCTCTGGAAACACCATATATTTT. Translated: CASSPGLRSGNTIYF. Using reference TRBV7-6 and TRBJ1-3 for the parts outside the CDR3, the full variable domain is GAGVSQSPRYKVTKRGQDVALRCDPISGHVSLYWYRQALGQGPEFLTYFNYEAQQDKSGLPNDRFSAERPEGSISTLTIQRTEQRDSAMYRCASSPGLRSGNTIYFGEGSWLTVV.